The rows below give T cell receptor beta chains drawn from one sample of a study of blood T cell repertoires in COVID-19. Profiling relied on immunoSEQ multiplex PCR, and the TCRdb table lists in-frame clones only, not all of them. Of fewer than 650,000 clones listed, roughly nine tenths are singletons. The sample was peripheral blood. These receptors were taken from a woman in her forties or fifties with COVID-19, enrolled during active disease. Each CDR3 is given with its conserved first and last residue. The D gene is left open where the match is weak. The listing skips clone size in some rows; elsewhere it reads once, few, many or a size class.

TGTGCCGGCGGACAGGGGAACACTGAAGCTTTCTTT,CAGGQGNTEAFF,TRBV6-1,.,TRBJ1-1,TRBD1
TGTGCCAGCAGTCTGACGGGAAGGGGCACAGATACGCAGTATTTT,CASSLTGRGTDTQYF,TRBV3-1/TRBV3-2,.,TRBJ2-3,.
TGTGCCAGCAGACAGGGGGTAACTAATGAAAAACTGTTTTTT,CASRQGVTNEKLFF,TRBV6-5,.,TRBJ1-4,TRBD1
TGTGCCTGGACATCGGGCCTGGCGGGTGAAAAACTGTTTTTT,CAWTSGLAGEKLFF,TRBV30,.,TRBJ1-4,.
TGTGCCAGCAGTTACGGCAGGGGTAATACTGAAGCTTTCTTT,CASSYGRGNTEAFF,TRBV6-5,.,TRBJ1-1,.
TGCGCCAGCAGCTTGGGCGGGTCCTACTATGGCTACACCTTC,CASSLGGSYYGYTF,TRBV5-1,few,TRBJ1-2,.
TGTGCCAGCAGCCTCAGAGGGCCTTATGGCTACACCTTC,CASSLRGPYGYTF,TRBV9,.,TRBJ1-2,.
TGTGCCAGCAGCCAAGTGCCCCTACTCAACTATAATTCACCCCTCCACTTT,CASSQVPLLNYNSPLHF,TRBV3-1/TRBV3-2,.,TRBJ1-6,.
TGTGCCAGCAGCGTAGCAGGGCTGAACACTGAAGCTTTCTTT,CASSVAGLNTEAFF,TRBV9,.,TRBJ1-1,.
TGTGCCATCAGTGAGTCGATACCGGGACAGTACAATCAGCCCCAGCATTTT,CAISESIPGQYNQPQHF,TRBV10-3,.,TRBJ1-5,TRBD1
TGTGCCTGGACCCTAGGGGACAGGGCAGGCAACACCATATATTTT,CAWTLGDRAGNTIYF,TRBV30,.,TRBJ1-3,TRBD1
TGTGCCAGCAGCAAAGAAGTAGGGAAGGAGGATCGCACAGATACGCAGTATTTT,CASSKEVGKEDRTDTQYF,TRBV21-1,.,TRBJ2-3,.
TGTGCCAGCAGCCGCATCCTAGATGAGCAGTACTTC,CASSRILDEQYF,TRBV5-6,.,TRBJ2-7,.
TGTGCCAGCAGCTTAGAGGGGGTAGGAAAAGAGACCCAGTACTTC,CASSLEGVGKETQYF,TRBV7-6,.,TRBJ2-5,.
TGTGCCAGCAGAATCTCGACAGGACAAGCTTCACCCCTCCACTTT,CASRISTGQASPLHF,TRBV6-5,.,TRBJ1-6,.
TGTGCCAGCAGCCAAGCTTCGAGAGGGTCCAGCACAGATACGCAGTATTTT,CASSQASRGSSTDTQYF,TRBV4-2,.,TRBJ2-3,.
TGTGCCAGCAGTTTTTTAGCTGAAGCTTTCTTT,CASSFLAEAFF,TRBV12-3/TRBV12-4,.,TRBJ1-1,.
TGTGCCAGCAGGGGGGACTTAAGCTCCTACGAGCAGTACTTC,CASRGDLSSYEQYF,TRBV2,few,TRBJ2-7,.
TGCAGCGTTGGGACAACTCGGTCAGATACGCAGTATTTT,CSVGTTRSDTQYF,TRBV29-1,.,TRBJ2-3,.
TGCGCCAGCAGCTTGGCCGGCGGCTGGCTAACGAACACCGGGGAGCTGTTTTTT,CASSLAGGWLTNTGELFF,TRBV5-1,.,TRBJ2-2,.
TGTGCCTGGGGCCGGGGGAGTAAAAACACTGAAGCTTTCTTT,CAWGRGSKNTEAFF,TRBV30,.,TRBJ1-1,.
TGTACCAGCAGCCAAGATCACCCAGGGTACGATGAGCAGTTCTTC,CTSSQDHPGYDEQFF,TRBV14,.,TRBJ2-1,.
TGTGCCAGCAGTTTACGTGGGCAGAACACTGAAGCTTTCTTT,CASSLRGQNTEAFF,TRBV27,.,TRBJ1-1,.
TGTGCCAGTAGTCGGACACTTGGAAACACCATATATTTT,CASSRTLGNTIYF,TRBV19,.,TRBJ1-3,.
TGTGCCTGGGGGGCCCCAAGGAACACTGAAGCTTTCTTT,CAWGAPRNTEAFF,TRBV30,.,TRBJ1-1,.
TGTGCCAGCAGCTCCTATGAGGGGGAGCTGTTTTTT,CASSSYEGELFF,TRBV11-3,.,TRBJ2-2,.
TGTGCCACCAGTGGGGCAGGCACTGAAGCTTTCTTT,CATSGAGTEAFF,TRBV24-1,.,TRBJ1-1,.
TGTGCCAGCACGGGGGGGAGGAGTCCCTACGAGCAGTACTTC,CASTGGRSPYEQYF,TRBV6-5,.,TRBJ2-7,TRBD2
TGTGCCTGGAGTGTAGACACTGAGCAGTTCTTC,CAWSVDTEQFF,TRBV30,.,TRBJ2-1,.
TGCGCCAGCAGTGAGCTAGCGGGGGGTCAAGAGACCCAGTACTTC,CASSELAGGQETQYF,TRBV10-1,.,TRBJ2-5,TRBD2
TGTGCCAGCAGCTTAGGACTAGCGGGGAGAGAGGAACTCTACAATGAGCAGTTCTTC,CASSLGLAGREELYNEQFF,TRBV11-3,.,TRBJ2-1,TRBD2
TGCAGCGTTGAAGTTAGGGGTGAAAAACTGTTTTTT,CSVEVRGEKLFF,TRBV29-1,.,TRBJ1-4,.
TGTGCCAGTACCATCCAGGGGAACTCACCCCTCCACTTT,CASTIQGNSPLHF,TRBV19,.,TRBJ1-6,.
TGTGCCAGCAGAACAGGGTATTTGGGCAATCAGCCCCAGCATTTT,CASRTGYLGNQPQHF,TRBV6-5,.,TRBJ1-5,.
TGCGCCAGCAGCTTAGGACTAGCGGGGGTATCCTACAATGAGCAGTTCTTC,CASSLGLAGVSYNEQFF,TRBV5-1,.,TRBJ2-1,TRBD2
TGTGCCAGCAGTGAAGACGGGGGACCTAGTACGCAGTATTTT,CASSEDGGPSTQYF,TRBV6-1,.,TRBJ2-3,.
TGCGCCAGCAGACAGGGCCGGTCGGATTCACCCCTCCACTTT,CASRQGRSDSPLHF,TRBV5-1,.,TRBJ1-6,.
TGTGCCAGCAGTTTCCTAGGGGGCGCAGGCAATGAGCAGTTCTTC,CASSFLGGAGNEQFF,TRBV9,.,TRBJ2-1,TRBD1
TGCAGCGTTGATGAACAGAGCACAGATACGCAGTATTTT,CSVDEQSTDTQYF,TRBV29-1,.,TRBJ2-3,.
TGCGCCAGCAGCCAAGATAACCGACAGGGAGACTATGGCTACACCTTC,CASSQDNRQGDYGYTF,TRBV4-1,.,TRBJ1-2,TRBD1
TGCAGCGTTACTCAGGGAATTAACTATGGCTACACCTTC,CSVTQGINYGYTF,TRBV29-1,.,TRBJ1-2,.
TGCGCCAGCAGCTTGGCCGCAGGGCAGGGGTTCAACACTGAAGCTTTCTTT,CASSLAAGQGFNTEAFF,TRBV5-1,.,TRBJ1-1,.
TGTGCCAGCGGGGAGGGGGTGCGGGAGCTGTTTTTT,CASGEGVRELFF,TRBV27,.,TRBJ2-2,.
TGTGCCAGCAGTTTAGGCGGCAGGGGGACTGAAGCTTTCTTT,CASSLGGRGTEAFF,TRBV27,.,TRBJ1-1,TRBD1
TGTGCCAGCAGCGCCGGGGGTTGGGCTGAAGCTTTCTTT,CASSAGGWAEAFF,TRBV9,.,TRBJ1-1,.
TGTGCCTGGAGTCCCCCGGGCTACACCTTC,CAWSPPGYTF,TRBV30,.,TRBJ1-2,.
TGTGCCAGCAGCAAAAGACAGGGTAGTTGTCCCCCACCCAGGGAGACCCAGTACTTC,CASSKRQGSCPPPRETQYF,TRBV21-1,.,TRBJ2-5,.
TGTGCCTGGAGTGTTGACAGAACGAGCTCCTATAATTCACCCCTCCACTTT,CAWSVDRTSSYNSPLHF,TRBV30,few,TRBJ1-6,.
TGTGCCATCAGTGAGTCGAACCCCGGGAGCTCCTACAATGAGCAGTTCTTC,CAISESNPGSSYNEQFF,TRBV10-3,.,TRBJ2-1,.
TGTGCCAGAAGCTTGACAGGGGGGGACTATGGCTACACCTTC,CARSLTGGDYGYTF,TRBV5-3,.,TRBJ1-2,TRBD1
TGCGCCAGCAGCTTGGAACTAGCGGGGGGCCTTCGCACAGATACGCAGTATTTT,CASSLELAGGLRTDTQYF,TRBV5-1,.,TRBJ2-3,TRBD2
TGTGCCAGCCACCGGGACAGGGGTGCCGGGGAGCTGTTTTTT,CASHRDRGAGELFF,TRBV6-5,.,TRBJ2-2,TRBD1
TGTGCCAGTAGTATAGAGGAGGGCTACACCTTC,CASSIEEGYTF,TRBV19,.,TRBJ1-2,.
TGTGCCAGCAGCTTGGGGACAGGGTACGAGCAGTACTTC,CASSLGTGYEQYF,TRBV5-5,once,TRBJ2-7,TRBD1
TGTGCCAGCAGCCTTCTACAGGGGGTTACTGAAGCTTTCTTT,CASSLLQGVTEAFF,TRBV7-2,.,TRBJ1-1,TRBD1